This record covers a single TCR beta chain. The source of the sample is a study of blood T cell repertoires in COVID-19. The trim removed 4 bases at V and 1 base at J, leaving 6 bases unmatched. This CDR3 comprises 15 residues. Germline CDR1 reads SQVTM; CDR2 reads ANQGSEA. Measured with immunoSEQ multiplex PCR; TCRdb has only the in-frame clones, and not every one. The sample consists of 310,000 or so clones, approximately 90% of them appearing once. The TCR sequence derives from a woman aged 45-65 years who had recovered from COVID-19. The sample taken for sequencing was peripheral blood. V and J are TRBV29-1 and TRBJ2-3, with 9 bases matching TRBD2. CDR3 bases: TGCAGCGTTGTTAATCTAGCGGGGCGCACAGATACGCAGTATTTT. This codes for CSVVNLAGRTDTQYF.